The 30 T cell receptor beta chains presented below share a single source sample, sequenced in a study of cytomegalovirus exposure and HLA in healthy donors. PCR used 60 Vbeta primers and 13 Jbeta primers. Sequenced by immunoSEQ multiplex PCR; TCRdb stores in-frame clones only, minus some. Of about 130,000 clones listed, roughly 85% were seen once; the top ten hold approximately 7%. The specimen was PBMCs. The receptors were sampled from a man aged 40-49 years in good health and CMV-seropositive.

The table lists this clone with a few counts. This chain joins TRBV2 and TRBJ2-7; a possible D gene is TRBD1 (6 bases). The CDR3 has 15 residues. Trimming pared 6 bases from V and 0 bases from J, leaving 15 bases between. The germline V gene has CDR1 SNHLY and CDR2 FYNNEI. CDR3 region: CASSLGAVSSYEQYF. The CDR3 coding sequence is TGTGCCAGCAGCCTGGGGGCGGTTAGCTCCTACGAGCAGTACTTC.

This clone appeared once. The chain couples TRBV11-2 to TRBJ2-3, with 7 positions matching TRBD2. The CDR3 sequence is 12 residues long. Per germline, CDR1 SGHAT and CDR2 FQNNGV. The J segment lost 6 bases and the V segment lost 5 bases, leaving 2 bases of the junction unmatched. CDR3 sequence (DNA): TGTGCCAGCAGCGTGGGGGGGGATACGCAGTATTTT. The encoded protein is CASSVGGDTQYF.

The chain employs TRBV27 and TRBJ1-1; unclear D gene. The germline V gene encodes CDR1 MNHEY and CDR2 SMNVEV (reference sequence). The CDR3 has 13 amino acids. V was trimmed by 2 bases and J by 5 bases, leaving 9 bases between them. The CDR3 DNA reads TGTGCCAGCAGTTTAAGTGAGGTTACTGAAGCTTTCTTT. Amino acids: CASSLSEVTEAFF.

In DNA, the CDR3 is TGCAGCGTTGAAGGACGGGGACACCCCGGGGAGACCCAGTACTTC. This gives the protein CSVEGRGHPGETQYF. The chain combines TRBV29-1 with TRBJ2-5; D perhaps matches TRBD1 (6 bases). CDR1 is SQVTM, CDR2 ANQGSEA, per germline. The CDR3 consists of 15 residues. The ends were cut back, 1 base at V and 5 bases at J, with 17 bases in the middle.

The CDR3 here is CASSLWDRQGEFF. CDR3 DNA sequence: TGTGCCAGCAGCTTGTGGGACCGACAGGGGGAGTTCTTC. This chain uses TRBV5-6 with TRBJ2-1; TRBD1 matches at 9 bases. V shed 1 base and J 14 bases; nucleotides not matched to a gene: 7. The CDR3 contains 13 residues. Germline CDR1 SGHDT, CDR2 YYEEEE.

V is TRBV19 and J is TRBJ2-7; the D is unclear. The V and J ends lost 3 bases and 0 bases respectively, with 6 bases between them. The CDR3 consists of 13 residues. The germline gives CDR1 LNHDA, CDR2 SQIVND (reference sequence). The DNA for the CDR3 is TGTGCCAGTAGTATTAGTAGCTCCTACGAGCAGTACTTC. Amino acid sequence: CASSISSSYEQYF.

CDR3 sequence (DNA): TGTGCCAGCAGGACAAGGGCGGGACTAGCGGGATCGGAAGAGACCCAGTACTTC. This sequence encodes CASRTRAGLAGSEETQYF. The chain recombines TRBV25-1 with TRBJ2-5; 13 positions agree with TRBD2. V dropped 6 bases and J dropped 3; count of bases not matched to a gene: 13. CDR3 length equals 18 residues. Germline loops: CDR1 MGHDK, CDR2 SYGVNS.

V gene TRBV20-1 combines with J gene TRBJ2-1, with 8 bases lining up with TRBD1. The CDR3 runs to 11 residues. J was trimmed by 15 bases and V by 6 bases; bases with no gene match: 10. CDR1 DFQATT and CDR2 SNEGSKA come from the germline V gene (reference sequence). The CDR3 DNA sequence: TGCAGTGCCAGTCGATCAGGGGGCCCGTTCTTC. Protein sequence: CSASRSGGPFF.

The chain employs TRBV6-1 and TRBJ2-1; D unresolved. Between the trimmed V and J ends, which lost 3 bases and 4 bases, there was a span of 10 bases. This CDR3 contains 14 residues. Per germline, CDR1 MNHNS and CDR2 SASEGT. CDR3 DNA sequence: TGTGCCAGCAGTGAGGTTCGGCGGTACAATGAGCAGTTCTTC. It encodes CASSEVRRYNEQFF.

This chain links TRBV19 with TRBJ1-1, with 7 bases matching TRBD1. J gave up 3 bases and V 4 bases, and 8 bases lay outside the gene matches. CDR1 LNHDA and CDR2 SQIVND come from the germline V gene (reference sequence). The CDR3 has 15 amino acids. CDR3 sequence reads: CASSSQRGQDTEAFF. The CDR3 DNA follows: TGTGCCAGTAGTAGCCAAAGGGGGCAGGACACTGAAGCTTTCTTT.

V gene TRBV5-4 combines with J gene TRBJ1-1; possibly TRBD1 for D (5 bases). CDR3 length: 15 amino acids. The germline V and J ends were trimmed by 10 bases and 3 bases, with 22 bases remaining between them. Per the germline V gene, CDR1 is SGHNT and CDR2 is YYREEE (reference sequence). The CDR3 nucleotides are TGTGCCGGCCATGATCTTGAGGGGAGGTACACTGAAGCTTTCTTT. Encoded protein: CAGHDLEGRYTEAFF.

In its sample, this clone was seen once. CDR3 amino acids: CASSLVSGRTGELFF. CDR3 nucleotides: TGTGCCAGCAGCTTAGTTAGCGGGAGGACCGGGGAGCTGTTTTTT. The gene calls are TRBV11-3 and TRBJ2-2; 10 bases fit TRBD2. The CDR3 runs 15 residues. The junction had 1 base not matched to a gene; V was cut back by 1 base and J by 5 bases. Germline loops: CDR1 SGHNT, CDR2 YENEEA. Combining the CDR3 with reference TRBV11-3 and TRBJ2-2 gives the whole variable domain EAGVVQSPRYKIIEKKQPVAFWCNPISGHNTLYWYLQNLGQGPELLIRYENEEAVDDSQLPKDRFSAERLKGVDSTLKIQPAELGDSAVYLCASSLVSGRTGELFFGEGSRLTVL.

The J gene is TRBJ1-2, the V gene TRBV9; 7 nucleotides line up with TRBD1. The V and J ends lost 0 bases and 2 bases, in that order; junction bases with no gene match: 1. The CDR3 length is 14 residues. The germline gives CDR1 SGDLS, CDR2 YYNGEE. CDR3 nucleotides: TGTGCCAGCAGCGTAGAGGGGGCGAACTATGGCTACACCTTC. Its translation is CASSVEGANYGYTF.

The chain employs TRBV28 and TRBJ2-7; D remains unclear. Trimming stripped 2 bases from V and 7 bases from J, with 9 bases between. CDR1 is MDHEN, CDR2 SYDVKM, per germline. CDR3 length: 12 residues. CDR3: CASSLITTEQYF. The CDR3 coding sequence is TGTGCCAGCAGTTTAATCACAACGGAGCAGTACTTC.

The gene calls are TRBV28 and TRBJ2-5; tentatively, D is TRBD1 (5 bases). The end of the DNA fits TRBJ2-7 better, so the J call may be wrong. Germline loops: CDR1 MDHEN, CDR2 SYDVKM. There are 13 residues in the CDR3. The CDR3 is CASRVGVTYEQYF. As DNA, the CDR3 is TGTGCCAGCAGGGTAGGGGTCACCTACGAGCAGTACTTC.

This chain uses TRBV27 with TRBJ2-7; no definite D call. Germline V gene lookup returns CDR1 MNHEY and CDR2 SMNVEV (reference sequence). This CDR3 spans 13 amino acids. The V end was cut by 2 bases, the J end by 0 bases, with 5 bases between. The CDR3: CASSLPSSYEQYF. CDR3 DNA: TGTGCCAGCAGTTTACCCAGCTCCTACGAGCAGTACTTC.

As concerns this clone: Additional DNA sequences in this sample encode the identical CDR3. The V call is TRBV5-1, the J call TRBJ2-1; 8 bases are shared with TRBD2. Unmatched junction bases numbered 8, after V lost 2 bases and J lost 4 bases. Germline CDR1 and CDR2: SGHRS and YFSETQ. The CDR3 totals 16 residues. CDR3 sequence (DNA): TGCGCCAGCAGCTTAACGGGACTAGGCTCTTACAATGAGCAGTTCTTC. This gives the protein CASSLTGLGSYNEQFF.

The chain recombines TRBV27 with TRBJ2-7, with TRBD1 identical over 10 bases. Germline V lookup: CDR1 MNHEY, CDR2 SMNVEV (reference sequence). The CDR3 contains 14 residues. With 6 bases clipped from V and 4 bases from J, the junction kept 6 bases outside the gene matches. The CDR3 spells CASSGDRGTYEQYF. DNA for the CDR3: TGTGCCAGCAGCGGGGACAGGGGAACTTACGAGCAGTACTTC.

This chain connects TRBV7-2 to TRBJ1-2, with a possible D match to TRBD1 (6 bases). Germline CDR1 reads SGHTA; CDR2 reads FQGNSA. This CDR3 region has 13 residues. The V and J ends lost 2 bases and 6 bases respectively, with 10 bases between them. CDR3 protein: CASSLMGQHGYTF. The CDR3 coding sequence is TGTGCCAGCAGCTTAATGGGACAACATGGCTACACCTTC. The whole variable domain, remainder taken from reference TRBV7-2 and TRBJ1-2, is GAGVSQSPSNKVTEKGKDVELRCDPISGHTALYWYRQSLGQGLEFLIYFQGNSAPDKSGLPSDRFSAERTGGSVSTLTIQRTQQEDSAVYLCASSLMGQHGYTFGSGTRLTVV.

The chain has TRBV4-2 and TRBJ2-3; TRBD2 matches 11 bases. Trimming removed 1 base from V and 0 bases from J; junction bases left unmatched: 3. CDR3 size: 17 residues. Per the germline V gene, CDR1 is LGHNA and CDR2 is YNFKEQ. Written as DNA, the CDR3 is TGTGCCAGCAGCCAAGGACTAGCGGGAACTAGCACAGATACGCAGTATTTT. The encoded protein is CASSQGLAGTSTDTQYF.

CDR3 region: CASSAGGQRNEKLFF. In DNA, the CDR3 is TGTGCCAGCAGCGCGGGGGGACAGAGAAATGAAAAACTGTTTTTT. V is TRBV2 and J is TRBJ1-4, with TRBD1 matching over 7 bases. V shed 6 bases and J 5 bases; nucleotides not matched to a gene: 9. Germline V gives CDR1 SNHLY, CDR2 FYNNEI. The CDR3 has 15 residues.

The rearrangement links TRBV4-2 to TRBJ2-2, with D unclear. Looked up from germline, CDR1 is LGHNA and CDR2 is YNFKEQ. The V end lost 2 bases, the J end lost 5 bases, and 9 bases lay between the germline ends. The CDR3 is 14 amino acids. The chain's CDR3 is CASSQSTHTGELFF. The CDR3 nucleotides are TGTGCCAGCAGCCAAAGTACTCATACCGGGGAGCTGTTTTTT.

V and J are TRBV18 and TRBJ2-7; 8 bases map to TRBD2. Germline lookup yields CDR1 KGHSH and CDR2 LQKENI. The CDR3 spans 16 residues. V was clipped by 0 bases and J by 6 bases; unmatched bases: 10. The CDR3 sequence: CASSPPSSGRNGEQYF. In DNA form, the CDR3 reads TGTGCCAGCTCACCACCGTCCAGCGGGAGAAATGGCGAGCAGTACTTC.

J is TRBJ1-1 and V is TRBV9; possible D gene TRBD1, 5 bases. This CDR3 is 15 amino acids long. The V gene's germline CDR1 is SGDLS and CDR2 YYNGEE. V was shortened by 1 base and J by 1 base, with 11 bases between the two germline ends. CDR3 coding DNA: TGTGCCAGCAGCGTAAGTTGGAGGGGGAACACTGAAGCTTTCTTT. Translation gives CASSVSWRGNTEAFF. The variable domain in full, with the rest retrieved from reference TRBV9 and TRBJ1-1, is DSGVTQTPKHLITATGQRVTLRCSPRSGDLSVYWYQQSLDQGLQFLIQYYNGEERAKGNILERFSAQQFPDLHSELNLSSLELGDSALYFCASSVSWRGNTEAFFGQGTRLTVV.

The chain links TRBV28 to TRBJ2-2; TRBD2 aligns across 7 bases. This CDR3 has 14 amino acids. With V trimmed by 7 bases and J by 3 bases, 5 bases remained unmatched. Germline values: CDR1 MDHEN, CDR2 SYDVKM. This chain's CDR3 is CASTSGRDTGELFF. The CDR3 DNA is TGTGCCAGCACCTCAGGGAGGGACACCGGGGAGCTGTTTTTT.

This chain uses TRBV5-1 with TRBJ2-1, with TRBD2 matching 13 bases. Germline CDR1 SGHRS, CDR2 YFSETQ. With V trimmed by 1 base and J by 2 bases, 15 bases remained unmatched. CDR3 length equals 21 residues. The CDR3 sequence: CASSLPGGTSGIERAYNEQFF. CDR3 DNA: TGCGCCAGCAGCTTGCCGGGGGGGACTAGCGGGATCGAAAGGGCCTACAATGAGCAGTTCTTC.

J is TRBJ2-3 and V is TRBV30, with D perhaps matching TRBD2 (5 bases). From germline, CDR1 is GTSNPN and CDR2 SVGIG (reference sequence). With 4 bases removed from V and 8 bases from J, the gap between germline ends came to 16 bases. This CDR3 has 13 residues. CDR3 in DNA: TGTGCCTGGAACTATAGAAGTACTAGTACGCAGTATTTT. Amino acids: CAWNYRSTSTQYF.

The chain combines TRBV13 with TRBJ2-6; 11 bases align to TRBD2. Germline V lookup: CDR1 PRHDT, CDR2 FYEKMQ (reference sequence). The CDR3 is 18 amino acids. The junction had 6 bases not matched to a gene; V was cut back by 5 bases and J by 0 bases. CDR3 sequence: CASSEYSGGDSGANVLTF. CDR3 sequence (DNA): TGTGCCAGCAGCGAGTATAGCGGGGGGGACTCTGGGGCCAACGTCCTGACTTTC. The entire variable domain, with the rest obtained from reference TRBV13 and TRBJ2-6, is as follows: AAGVIQSPRHLIKEKRETATLKCYPIPRHDTVYWYQQGPGQDPQFLISFYEKMQSDKGSIPDRFSAQQFSDYHSELNMSSLELGDSALYFCASSEYSGGDSGANVLTFGAGSRLTVL.

The CDR3 spells CASSTEGTVGNQPQHF. As DNA, the CDR3 is TGTGCCAGCAGCACCGAAGGTACAGTGGGCAATCAGCCCCAGCATTTT. This rearrangement joins TRBV5-8 to TRBJ1-5; unclear D gene. There are 16 residues in the CDR3. Germline V gives CDR1 SGHTS, CDR2 YDEGEE. V was pared by 4 bases and J by 2 bases, with 16 bases between. The full variable domain, completed using reference TRBV5-8 and TRBJ1-5, is EAGVTQSPTHLIKTRGQQATLRCSPISGHTSVYWYQQALGLGLQFLLWYDEGEERNRGNFPPRFSGRQFPNYSSELNVNALELEDSALYLCASSTEGTVGNQPQHFGDGTRLSIL.

In its sample, this clone was seen once. The chain recombines TRBV10-3 with TRBJ2-2; maybe TRBD2 (5 bases). Germline loops: CDR1 ENHRY, CDR2 SYGVKD. V lost 4 bases and J lost 4, with 13 bases in between. The CDR3 contains 15 residues. The CDR3 here is CAISGFGSGTGELFF. The CDR3 DNA is TGTGCCATCAGTGGTTTTGGGAGCGGCACCGGGGAGCTGTTTTTT.